The rows below give T cell receptor beta chains drawn from one sample of a study of cytomegalovirus exposure and HLA in healthy donors. Here immunoSEQ multiplex PCR was the method, and the copy in TCRdb shows in-frame clones only, minus some. Of 85,000 to 110,000 clones in the sample, 65% to 85% were seen once. Sequences were obtained from PBMCs. The receptors here all came from a middle-aged man in good health and CMV-seropositive. Both conserved end residues are part of each CDR3. D genes are given only for firm matches. Clone size is not always given. Where it is, it says once, few, many or a class for expanded clones.

abundance	d_gene	v_gene	j_gene	CDR3aa	CDR3nt
.	TRBD1	TRBV4-2	TRBJ1-5	CASSQKQGESNQPQHF	TGTGCCAGCAGCCAAAAACAGGGGGAGAGCAATCAGCCCCAGCATTTT
.	.	TRBV28	TRBJ1-2	CASSLTQIYGYTF	TGTGCCAGCAGTTTAACACAGATCTATGGCTACACCTTC
.	.	TRBV5-1	TRBJ2-3	CASTAGLLVTDTQYF	TGCGCCAGTACCGCGGGACTTCTCGTGACAGATACGCAGTATTTT
.	TRBD2	TRBV6-5	TRBJ2-7	CASSLSGSSYEQYF	TGTGCCAGCAGCCTTAGCGGGAGCTCCTACGAGCAGTACTTC
.	.	TRBV5-4	TRBJ1-3	CASSGAGNTIYF	TGTGCCAGCAGTGGGGCGGGAAACACCATATATTTT
.	TRBD2	TRBV4-2	TRBJ2-7	CASSQDLGLADNYEQYF	TGTGCCAGCAGCCAAGATCTCGGACTAGCGGACAACTACGAGCAGTACTTC
once	.	TRBV2	TRBJ1-2	CASSETVYGYTF	TGTGCCAGCAGTGAAACTGTCTATGGCTACACCTTC
.	.	TRBV10-1	TRBJ2-4	CATSSVAAKNIQYF	TGCGCCACCAGTTCGGTCGCAGCCAAAAACATTCAGTACTTC
.	TRBD1	TRBV28	TRBJ2-7	CASSPGTGGTYEQYF	TGTGCCAGCAGTCCAGGGACAGGGGGAACCTACGAGCAGTACTTC
.	.	TRBV19	TRBJ1-5	CASTLTGFNQPQHF	TGTGCCAGTACTTTGACAGGATTCAATCAGCCCCAGCATTTT